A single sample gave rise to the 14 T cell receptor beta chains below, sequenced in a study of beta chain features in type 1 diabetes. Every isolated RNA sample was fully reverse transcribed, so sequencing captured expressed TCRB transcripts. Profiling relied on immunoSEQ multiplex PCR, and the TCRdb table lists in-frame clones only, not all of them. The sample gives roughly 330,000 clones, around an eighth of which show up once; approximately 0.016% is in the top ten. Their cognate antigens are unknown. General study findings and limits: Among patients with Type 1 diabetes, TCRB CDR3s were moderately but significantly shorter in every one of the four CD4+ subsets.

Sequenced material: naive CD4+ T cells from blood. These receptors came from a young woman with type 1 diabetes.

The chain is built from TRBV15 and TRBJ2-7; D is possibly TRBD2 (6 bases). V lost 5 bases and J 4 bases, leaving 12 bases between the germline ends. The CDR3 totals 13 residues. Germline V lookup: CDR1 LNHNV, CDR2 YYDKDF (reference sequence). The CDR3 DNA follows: TGTGCCACCAGCGGGGGGACTCAATACGAGCAGTACTTC. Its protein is CATSGGTQYEQYF. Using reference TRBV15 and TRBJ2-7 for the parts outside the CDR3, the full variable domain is DAMVIQNPRYQVTQFGKPVTLSCSQTLNHNVMYWYQQKSSQAPKLLFHYYDKDFNNEADTPDNFQSRRPNTSFCFLDIRSPGLGDTAMYLCATSGGTQYEQYFGPGTRLTVT.

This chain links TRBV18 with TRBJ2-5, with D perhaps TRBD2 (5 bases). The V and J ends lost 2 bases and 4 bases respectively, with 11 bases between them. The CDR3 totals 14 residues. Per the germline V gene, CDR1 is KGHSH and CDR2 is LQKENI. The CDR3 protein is CASSPRSGIETQYF. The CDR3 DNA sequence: TGTGCCAGCTCACCAAGGTCGGGGATAGAGACCCAGTACTTC. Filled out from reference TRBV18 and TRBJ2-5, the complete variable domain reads NAGVMQNPRHLVRRRGQEARLRCSPMKGHSHVYWYRQLPEEGLKFMVYLQKENIIDESGMPKERFSAEFPKEGPSILRIQQVVRGDSAAYFCASSPRSGIETQYFGPGTRLLVL.

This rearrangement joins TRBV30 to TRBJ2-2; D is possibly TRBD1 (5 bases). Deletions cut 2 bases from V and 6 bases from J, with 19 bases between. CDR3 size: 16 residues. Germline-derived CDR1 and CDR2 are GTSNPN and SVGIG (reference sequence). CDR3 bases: TGTGCCTGGAGTTTATCACTAAACAGGTCCCCCGGGGAGCTGTTTTTT. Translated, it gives CAWSLSLNRSPGELFF.

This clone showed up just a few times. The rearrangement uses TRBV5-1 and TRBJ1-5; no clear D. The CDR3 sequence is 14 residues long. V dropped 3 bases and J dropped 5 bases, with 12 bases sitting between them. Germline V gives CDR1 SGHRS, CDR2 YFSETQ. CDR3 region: CASSSGGEDQPQHF. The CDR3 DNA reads TGCGCCAGCAGCTCCGGCGGGGAAGATCAGCCCCAGCATTTT.

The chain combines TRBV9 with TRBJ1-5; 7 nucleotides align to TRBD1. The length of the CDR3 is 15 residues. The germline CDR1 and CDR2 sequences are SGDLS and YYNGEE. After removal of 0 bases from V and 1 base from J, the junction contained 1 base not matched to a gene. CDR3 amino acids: CASSVAGGSNQPQHF. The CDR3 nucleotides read TGTGCCAGCAGCGTAGCAGGGGGAAGCAATCAGCCCCAGCATTTT.

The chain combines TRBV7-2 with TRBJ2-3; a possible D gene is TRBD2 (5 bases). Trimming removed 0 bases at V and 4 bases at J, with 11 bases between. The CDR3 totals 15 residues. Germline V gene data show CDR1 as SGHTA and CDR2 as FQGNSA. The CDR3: CASSLALVGADTQYF. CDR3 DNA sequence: TGTGCCAGCAGCTTAGCGCTAGTGGGAGCAGATACGCAGTATTTT.

The CDR3 region is CASSLATGRSTEAFF. The CDR3 DNA follows: TGTGCCAGCTCACTAGCGACAGGGAGGAGCACTGAAGCTTTCTTT. The rearrangement uses TRBV18 and TRBJ1-1, with TRBD1 matching over 7 bases. The CDR3 extends over 15 amino acids. The V gene end was trimmed by 4 bases and the J gene end by 4 bases; junction bases not matched to a gene: 9. Looked up from germline, CDR1 is KGHSH and CDR2 is LQKENI.

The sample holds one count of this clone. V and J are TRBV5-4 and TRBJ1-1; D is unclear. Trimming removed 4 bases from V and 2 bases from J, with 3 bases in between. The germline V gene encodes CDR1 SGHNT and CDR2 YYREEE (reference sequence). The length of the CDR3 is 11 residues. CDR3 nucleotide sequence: TGTGCCAGCAGCCTCAACACTGAAGCTTTCTTT. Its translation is CASSLNTEAFF.

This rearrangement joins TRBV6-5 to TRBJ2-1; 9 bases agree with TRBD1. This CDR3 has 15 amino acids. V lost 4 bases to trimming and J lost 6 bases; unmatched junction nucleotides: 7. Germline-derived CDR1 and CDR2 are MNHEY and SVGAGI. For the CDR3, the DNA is TGTGCCAGCAGTTCATGGACAGGGGAAGCCAATGAGCAGTTCTTC. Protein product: CASSSWTGEANEQFF.

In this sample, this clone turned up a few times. The CDR3 coding sequence is TGCGCCAGCAACTCACTCACTCCTCGGGACACTGAAGCTTTCTTT. Protein product: CASNSLTPRDTEAFF. The rearrangement links TRBV5-1 to TRBJ1-1; D unclear. Germline V gene sequence: CDR1 SGHRS, CDR2 YFSETQ. CDR3 length: 15 amino acids. V dropped 6 bases and J dropped 3 bases, with 18 bases sitting between them.

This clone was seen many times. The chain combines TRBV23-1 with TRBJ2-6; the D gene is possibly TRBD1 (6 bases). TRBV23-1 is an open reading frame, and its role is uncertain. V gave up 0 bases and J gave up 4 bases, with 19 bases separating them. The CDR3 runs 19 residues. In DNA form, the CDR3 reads TGCGCCAGCAGTCAATCGGGACACTATCTCGTCGAGGGGGCCAACGTCCTGACTTTC. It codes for CASSQSGHYLVEGANVLTF.

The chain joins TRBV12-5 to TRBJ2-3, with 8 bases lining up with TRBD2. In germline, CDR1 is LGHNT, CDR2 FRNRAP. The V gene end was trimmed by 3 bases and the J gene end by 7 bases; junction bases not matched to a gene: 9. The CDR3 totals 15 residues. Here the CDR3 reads CASGLGLAGSNTQYF. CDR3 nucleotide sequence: TGTGCTAGTGGTTTAGGTCTAGCGGGTTCCAATACGCAGTATTTT.

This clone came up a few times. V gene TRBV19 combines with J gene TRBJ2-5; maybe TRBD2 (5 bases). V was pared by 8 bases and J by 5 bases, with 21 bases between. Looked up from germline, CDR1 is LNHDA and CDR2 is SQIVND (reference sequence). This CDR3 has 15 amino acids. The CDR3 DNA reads TGTGCCAGTTCAGTCGGTCCGGGGTCGTGGGAGACCCAGTACTTC. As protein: CASSVGPGSWETQYF.

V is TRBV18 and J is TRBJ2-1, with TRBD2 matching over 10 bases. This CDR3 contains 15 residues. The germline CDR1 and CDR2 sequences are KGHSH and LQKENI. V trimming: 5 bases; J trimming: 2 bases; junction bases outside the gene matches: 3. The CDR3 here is CASSTLAGPYNEQFF. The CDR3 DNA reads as TGTGCCAGCTCAACACTAGCGGGACCCTACAATGAGCAGTTCTTC. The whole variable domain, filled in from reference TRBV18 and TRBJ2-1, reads NAGVMQNPRHLVRRRGQEARLRCSPMKGHSHVYWYRQLPEEGLKFMVYLQKENIIDESGMPKERFSAEFPKEGPSILRIQQVVRGDSAAYFCASSTLAGPYNEQFFGPGTRLTVL.